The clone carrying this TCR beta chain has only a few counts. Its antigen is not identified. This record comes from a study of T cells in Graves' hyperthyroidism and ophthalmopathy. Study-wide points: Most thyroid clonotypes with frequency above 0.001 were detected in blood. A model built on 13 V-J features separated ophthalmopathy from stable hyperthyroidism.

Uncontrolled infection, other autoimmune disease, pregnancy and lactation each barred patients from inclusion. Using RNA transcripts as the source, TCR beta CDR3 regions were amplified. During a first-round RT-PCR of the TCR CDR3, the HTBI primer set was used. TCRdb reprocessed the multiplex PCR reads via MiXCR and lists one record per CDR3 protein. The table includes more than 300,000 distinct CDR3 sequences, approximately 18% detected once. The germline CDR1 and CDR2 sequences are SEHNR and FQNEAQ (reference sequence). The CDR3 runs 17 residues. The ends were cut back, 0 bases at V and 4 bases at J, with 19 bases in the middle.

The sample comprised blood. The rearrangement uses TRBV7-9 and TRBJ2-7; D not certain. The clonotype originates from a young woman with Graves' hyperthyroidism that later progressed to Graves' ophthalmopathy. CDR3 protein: CASSLAIRIQTVYEQYF. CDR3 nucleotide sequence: TGTGCCAGCAGCTTAGCGATACGCATACAAACCGTTTACGAGCAGTACTTC.